One and the same sample provided the 11 T cell receptor beta chains below, sequenced in a study of T cell responses to AZD1222 COVID-19 vaccine. Libraries were prepared by immunoSEQ multiplex PCR; TCRdb keeps only in-frame clonotypes and omits some of them. Among roughly 140,000 clones listed, 85% to 95% were seen once. This specimen consisted of peripheral blood, obtained after recovery from COVID-19. Receptors originate from an adult who had recovered from COVID-19.

The chain links TRBV6-1 to TRBJ2-3; no definite D call. Germline V CDR1 and CDR2: MNHNS, SASEGT. Trimming took 2 bases from V and 1 from J, leaving 7 bases between them. CDR3 length: 14 residues. In nucleotides, the CDR3 is TGTGCCAGCAGTGAACTCCGGGGCACAGATACGCAGTATTTT. Translation: CASSELRGTDTQYF.

The chain combines TRBV19 with TRBJ2-2, with 11 nucleotides matching TRBD2. CDR3 size: 17 residues. Germline CDR1 LNHDA, CDR2 SQIVND (reference sequence). V lost 5 bases, J lost 7 bases, and 12 bases stayed unmatched. The CDR3 loop is CASSSELAGVGSGELFF. Written as DNA, the CDR3 is TGTGCCAGTAGTTCCGAACTAGCGGGAGTCGGAAGCGGGGAGCTGTTTTTT.

This chain uses TRBV19 with TRBJ2-5; D is tentatively TRBD1 or TRBD2 (5 bases each). CDR1 is LNHDA, CDR2 SQIVND, per germline (reference sequence). V gave up 5 bases and J gave up 1 base, with 14 bases separating them. This CDR3 spans 15 amino acids. CDR3 nucleotide sequence: TGTGCCAGTAGTCATTCCGGGACCATCCAAGAGACCCAGTACTTC. Its protein product is CASSHSGTIQETQYF. The complete variable domain, with remaining parts taken from reference TRBV19 and TRBJ2-5, reads DGGITQSPKYLFRKEGQNVTLSCEQNLNHDAMYWYRQDPGQGLRLIYYSQIVNDFQKGDIAEGYSVSREKKESFPLTVTSAQKNPTAFYLCASSHSGTIQETQYFGPGTRLLVL.

The CDR3 here is CASPLRFNQPQHF. CDR3 nucleotide sequence: TGTGCCAGCCCACTCAGGTTCAATCAGCCCCAGCATTTT. This chain links TRBV28 with TRBJ1-5, with D uncertain. Trimming took 8 bases from V and 3 from J, leaving 11 bases between them. CDR1 MDHEN and CDR2 SYDVKM come from the germline V gene. The CDR3 has 13 amino acids. The full variable domain, with the rest looked up from reference TRBV28 and TRBJ1-5, is DVKVTQSSRYLVKRTGEKVFLECVQDMDHENMFWYRQDPGLGLRLIYFSYDVKMKEKGDIPEGYSVSREKKERFSLILESASTNQTSMYLCASPLRFNQPQHFGDGTRLSIL.

This chain uses TRBV30 with TRBJ1-3; D not resolved. Germline-derived CDR1 and CDR2 are GTSNPN and SVGIG (reference sequence). The V end was cut by 2 bases, the J end by 0 bases, with 5 bases between. There are 13 residues in the CDR3. This CDR3 is CAWSSDSGNTIYF. CDR3 nucleotides: TGTGCCTGGAGTAGCGACTCTGGAAACACCATATATTTT.

V is TRBV27 and J is TRBJ2-1; the D is unclear. Deletions cut 3 bases from V and 9 bases from J, with 15 bases between. The CDR3 covers 14 residues. CDR1 is MNHEY, CDR2 SMNVEV, per germline (reference sequence). The CDR3 protein is CASSLPSPSGEQFF. In nucleotides, the CDR3 is TGTGCCAGCAGTTTGCCCTCTCCCTCGGGTGAGCAGTTCTTC.

A single count supports this clone. This chain links TRBV5-1 with TRBJ1-2; 9 nucleotides align to TRBD1. Germline V gene data show CDR1 as SGHRS and CDR2 as YFSETQ. Losses at the gene ends were 5 bases for V and 7 bases for J; bases not matched to a gene: 9. This CDR3 region has 14 residues. The CDR3 DNA reads TGCGCCAGCAGTTCGACAGGGGGTATCTTTGGCTACACCTTC. Translation: CASSSTGGIFGYTF.

The genes are TRBV28 and TRBJ2-1; 12 bases map to TRBD2. Germline V gene lookup returns CDR1 MDHEN and CDR2 SYDVKM. The CDR3 has 16 amino acids. With 7 bases clipped from V and 1 base from J, the junction kept 5 bases outside the gene matches. In DNA, the CDR3 is TGTGCCAGCAATCAACTAGCGGGAGGATCCTACAATGAGCAGTTCTTC. Amino acid sequence: CASNQLAGGSYNEQFF.

J is TRBJ2-7 and V is TRBV7-9, with 8 positions matching TRBD2. The germline V gene encodes CDR1 SEHNR and CDR2 FQNEAQ (reference sequence). CDR3 size: 17 residues. Losses at the gene ends were 2 bases for V and 6 bases for J; bases not matched to a gene: 15. The DNA of the CDR3 is TGTGCCAGCAGCTTATCGGCGGGGACTAGAGTTTACGGCGAGCAGTACTTC. Translating gives CASSLSAGTRVYGEQYF.

The chain employs TRBV28 and TRBJ2-3, with D hard to call. CDR3 length: 16 residues. CDR1 MDHEN and CDR2 SYDVKM come from the germline V gene. V shed 2 bases and J shed 0 bases, with 12 bases lying between them. The DNA for the CDR3 is TGTGCCAGCAGTTTACACGGGCCAAGTAGCACAGATACGCAGTATTTT. This translates into CASSLHGPSSTDTQYF.

The CDR3 nucleotides are TGCAGCGTGACCGGGACTAGCGGGAGATACAATGAGCAGTTCTTC. It yields the protein CSVTGTSGRYNEQFF. J is TRBJ2-1 and V is TRBV29-1; 14 bases match TRBD2. In germline, CDR1 is SQVTM, CDR2 ANQGSEA. The V segment lost 6 bases and the J segment 4 bases; nucleotides outside the gene matches: 5. The CDR3 consists of 15 residues.